This T cell receptor beta chain comes out of a study of OX40 agonist ivuxolimab in advanced cancers. As for the study in general: Anti-PD-1, anti-PD-L1 or anti-CTLA-4 therapy given earlier was allowed, and around 40% had some.

Deletions cut 4 bases from V and 1 base from J, with 17 bases between. The germline gives CDR1 LNHDA, CDR2 SQIVND (reference sequence). This CDR3 contains 16 residues. Data came from immunoSEQ multiplex PCR; TCRdb stores just in-frame clones and leaves some out. The sample lists 50,000 to 70,000 clones, about 82% occurring once. The material was CD4+ or CD8+ T cells sorted from blood, obtained in a trial of the OX40 agonist ivuxolimab. This chain links TRBV19 with TRBJ2-7; TRBD1 is a possible D gene (6 bases). The clonotype originates from an adult with an advanced solid tumor such as melanoma, head and neck, liver or kidney cancer. Written as DNA, the CDR3 is TGTGCCAGTAGTAGCAACCCCCAGGGGAGATCCTACGAGCAGTACTTC. Its translation: CASSSNPQGRSYEQYF. Full variable domain (rest looked up from reference TRBV19 and TRBJ2-7): DGGITQSPKYLFRKEGQNVTLSCEQNLNHDAMYWYRQDPGQGLRLIYYSQIVNDFQKGDIAEGYSVSREKKESFPLTVTSAQKNPTAFYLCASSSNPQGRSYEQYFGPGTRLTVT.